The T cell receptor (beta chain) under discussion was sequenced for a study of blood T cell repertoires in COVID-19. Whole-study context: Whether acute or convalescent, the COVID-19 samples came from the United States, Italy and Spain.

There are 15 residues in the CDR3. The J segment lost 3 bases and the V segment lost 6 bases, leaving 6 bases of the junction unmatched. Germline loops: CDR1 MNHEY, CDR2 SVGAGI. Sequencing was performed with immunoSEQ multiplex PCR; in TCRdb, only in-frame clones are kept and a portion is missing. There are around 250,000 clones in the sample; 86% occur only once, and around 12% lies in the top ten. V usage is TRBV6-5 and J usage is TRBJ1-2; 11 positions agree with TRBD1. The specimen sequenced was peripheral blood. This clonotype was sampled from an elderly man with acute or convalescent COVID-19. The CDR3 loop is CASRTDRGRDYGYTF. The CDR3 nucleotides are TGTGCCAGCAGGACGGACAGGGGGCGCGACTATGGCTACACCTTC.